The 14 T cell receptor beta chains reported below all come from one sample, sequenced in a study of read filtering for tumor transcriptome and immune sequencing. Molecular barcoded adaptors covering alpha/delta and beta/gamma chains were used on approximately 400 ng RNA. TCRdb itself ran the reads through MiXCR, one entry per CDR3 protein. The repertoire has roughly 130,000 distinct CDR3 sequences, over 10% of them found once; the top ten carry approximately 10%. The sequenced sample consisted of a population of CD138-negative cells sorted from bone marrow. All receptors derive from a donor aged 40 or over with multiple myeloma.

This clonotype came up many times. The chain recombines TRBV28 with TRBJ1-5, with D possibly being TRBD1 (6 bases). Germline values: CDR1 MDHEN, CDR2 SYDVKM. V gave up 6 bases and J gave up 5 bases, with 23 bases separating them. The CDR3 is 17 residues long. The CDR3, as DNA: TGTGCCAGCAGCCCCTACCGGGACATACTCCCTCATCAGCCCCAGCATTTT. It translates to CASSPYRDILPHQPQHF.

This clonotype was observed at least ten times. The CDR3 here is CSVSLAGGPGTGELFF. The CDR3 coding sequence is TGCAGCGTTTCCCTAGCGGGGGGGCCGGGCACCGGGGAGCTGTTTTTT. The gene calls are TRBV29-1 and TRBJ2-2; 12 nucleotides agree with TRBD2. Trimming took 5 bases from V and 4 from J; bases not matched to a gene: 8. Germline V gene sequence: CDR1 SQVTM, CDR2 ANQGSEA. The CDR3 has 16 residues.

A word on this clonotype: A single base separates this from a much larger clone, so it may be a read error. V usage is TRBV5-1 and J usage is TRBJ1-6, with 7 bases identical to TRBD1. The germline V gene encodes CDR1 SGHRS and CDR2 YFSETQ. The CDR3 runs to 14 residues. The CDR3, as DNA: TGCGCCAGCAGCTTGGGACAGGGAGTTGATAGTGCTTCCTTT. This encodes CASSLGQGVDSASF.

This clonotype came up many times. The rearrangement links TRBV11-2 to TRBJ1-1; no clear D gene. Trimming removed 2 bases at V and 3 bases at J, with 7 bases between. CDR1 and CDR2 from the germline V gene are SGHAT and FQNNGV. This CDR3 has 13 amino acids. The CDR3 is CASSLKVDTEAFF. The CDR3 DNA is TGTGCCAGCAGCTTAAAAGTGGACACTGAAGCTTTCTTT.

This clonotype was counted ten times or more. J is TRBJ2-1 and V is TRBV7-2; a possible D gene is TRBD2 (5 bases). The CDR3 covers 15 residues. Trimming stripped 5 bases from V and 4 bases from J, with 15 bases between. Per germline, CDR1 SGHTA and CDR2 FQGNSA. The CDR3 DNA follows: TGTGCCAGCAGCCAAGACTACCAGCGATACAATGAGCAGTTCTTC. As protein: CASSQDYQRYNEQFF.

In the case of this clonotype: A read error may be the cause here, since a much bigger clone is one base away. V usage is TRBV2 and J usage is TRBJ2-1; D unresolved. Germline V gives CDR1 SNHLY, CDR2 FYNNEI. The CDR3 totals 15 residues. Trimming stripped 4 bases from V and 6 bases from J, with 16 bases between. CDR3: CASSAIRTVGNEQFF. The DNA of the CDR3 is TGTGCCAGCAGTGCGATCAGGACCGTTGGCAATGAGCAGTTCTTC.

The rearrangement links TRBV12-3 or TRBV12-4 to TRBJ1-1; D perhaps matches TRBD1 (5 bases). V was shortened by 5 bases and J by 4 bases, with 14 bases between the two germline ends. The CDR3 is 14 residues long. CDR3 amino acids: CASSRGREPTEAFF. The CDR3 DNA follows: TGTGCCAGCAGTCGGGGACGGGAGCCCACTGAAGCTTTCTTT.

This clonotype was counted many times. This chain's CDR3 is CATSEVAGGTQYF. CDR3 nucleotides: TGTGCCACCAGTGAGGTGGCGGGAGGTACGCAGTATTTT. This chain joins TRBV24-1 and TRBJ2-3, with 8 bases identical to TRBD2. Looked up from germline, CDR1 is KGHDR and CDR2 is SFDVKD. This CDR3 region has 13 residues. Trimming took 4 bases from V and 8 from J; bases not matched to a gene: 4.

Remarks on this clonotype: A read error may explain this, as a much larger clone is one base away. Here the CDR3 omits its conserved ending phenylalanine or tryptophan, so a read error is the likely source. This chain joins TRBV3-1 and TRBJ2-5; D is uncertain. The CDR3 sequence is 15 residues long. V lost 1 base to trimming and J lost 0 bases, with 9 bases between them. In germline, CDR1 is LGHDT, CDR2 YNNKEL (reference sequence). The CDR3 loop reads CASSQGVHDQETQYL. The CDR3 coding sequence is TGTGCCAGCAGCCAAGGGGTACACGACCAAGAGACCCAGTACCTC.

Notes on this clonotype: A much larger clone is a single base away; this may be a read error. The chain recombines TRBV20-1 with TRBJ2-1; 12 bases map to TRBD2. Unmatched junction bases numbered 12, after V lost 5 bases and J lost 4 bases. The CDR3 covers 17 residues. CDR1 and CDR2 (germline): DFQATT, SNEGSKA (reference sequence). The CDR3 is CSALGASGGARYNEQFF. DNA of the CDR3: TGCAGTGCTCTAGGGGCTAGCGGGGGGGCGAGGTACAATGAGCAGTTCTTC.

This clonotype appeared many times. The rearrangement uses TRBV7-2 and TRBJ2-2; D possibly matches TRBD1 or TRBD2 (5 bases each). With 5 bases removed from V and 1 base from J, the gap between germline ends came to 14 bases. The CDR3 is 16 amino acids. Germline loops: CDR1 SGHTA, CDR2 FQGNSA. This chain's CDR3 is CASSINGGENTGELFF. The CDR3 DNA is TGTGCCAGCAGCATCAATGGGGGTGAGAACACCGGGGAGCTGTTTTTT.

In regard to this clonotype: One junction end disagrees with the germline gene, perhaps due to a read error. The V gene is TRBV12-5, the J gene TRBJ2-2, with D perhaps matching TRBD1 or TRBD2 (5 bases each). CDR3 length equals 15 residues. CDR1 and CDR2 (germline): LGHNT, FRNRAP. The DNA for the CDR3 is TGTGCTAGTGGTTTGGTTCAGGGCGGCACCGGGGAGCTGGTTTTT. Translating gives CASGLVQGGTGELVF.

On this clonotype itself: A far larger clone differs by one base, so this is likely a read error. The gene calls are TRBV7-9 and TRBJ2-1, with TRBD2 as a possible D gene (6 bases). CDR1 SEHNR and CDR2 FQNEAQ come from the germline V gene (reference sequence). This CDR3 has 14 amino acids. This CDR3 reads CASSLDGSGDEQLF. CDR3 DNA sequence: TGTGCTAGCAGCTTAGACGGGAGTGGGGATGAGCAGTTATTC.

This clonotype was counted ten times or more. The chain couples TRBV10-2 to TRBJ2-1, with 10 bases identical to TRBD2. Germline V CDR1 and CDR2: WSHSY, SAAADI. Trimming removed 0 bases from V and 7 bases from J; junction bases left unmatched: 3. The CDR3 is 15 amino acids. DNA of the CDR3: TGCGCCAGCAGTGAGTCAAGCGGGGGGGGGAATGAGCAGTTCTTC. Protein: CASSESSGGGNEQFF.